This T cell receptor (beta chain) was obtained from a study of T cells in Graves' hyperthyroidism and ophthalmopathy. The study's findings and limits: In the analysis, a 13 V-J model separated ophthalmopathy from stable hyperthyroidism.

The CDR3 loop spans 13 amino acids. Trimming took 6 bases from V and 11 from J, leaving 19 bases between them. TCR beta CDR3 regions were amplified from RNA. A first-round RT-PCR of the TCR CDR3 used the HTBI primer set. Each CDR3 protein gets one entry after TCRdb re-called the multiplex PCR reads with MiXCR. Of approximately 430,000 distinct CDR3 sequences listed, roughly 14% were seen once; the top ten hold roughly 13%. This clonotype has at least ten counts. Its target is unknown. Ophthalmopathy patients showed a Clinical Activity Score of at least 3, NOSPECS grade of at least 4 and duration under 3 months.

The TCR sequence derives from a young man with Graves' ophthalmopathy. The genes are TRBV12-3 or TRBV12-4 and TRBJ1-1, with D maybe TRBD1 (5 bases). The sequenced sample consisted of blood. CDR3 DNA sequence: TGTGCCAGCAGACCAATGGGGCTATCGGTGGCTTTCTTT. Its translation is CASRPMGLSVAFF.